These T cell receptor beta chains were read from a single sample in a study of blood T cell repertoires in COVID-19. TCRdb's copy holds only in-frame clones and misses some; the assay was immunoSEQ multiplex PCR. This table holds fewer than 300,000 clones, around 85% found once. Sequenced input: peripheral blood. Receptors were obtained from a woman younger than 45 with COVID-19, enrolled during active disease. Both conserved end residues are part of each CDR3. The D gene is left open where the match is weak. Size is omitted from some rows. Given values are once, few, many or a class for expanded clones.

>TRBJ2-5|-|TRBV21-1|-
CASSLTSGGAIETQYF
TGTGCCAGCAGCCTAACTAGCGGGGGGGCTATAGAGACCCAGTACTTC
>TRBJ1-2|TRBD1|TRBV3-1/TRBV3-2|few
CASSPVAGGRGYTF
TGTGCCAGCAGCCCCGTTGCAGGGGGTCGTGGCTACACCTTC
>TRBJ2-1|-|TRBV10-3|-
CAISDQARNEQFF
TGTGCCATCAGTGATCAGGCGCGCAATGAGCAGTTCTTC
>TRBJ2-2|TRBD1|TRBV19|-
CASSITTGGTGELFF
TGTGCCAGTAGTATAACGACAGGGGGCACCGGGGAGCTGTTTTTT
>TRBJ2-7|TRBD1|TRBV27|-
CASSLSSGTVSHEQYF
TGTGCCAGCAGTTTATCTTCCGGGACAGTTTCCCACGAGCAGTACTTC
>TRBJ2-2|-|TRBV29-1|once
CSVEVADSFTGELFF
TGCAGCGTTGAGGTTGCGGACAGCTTCACCGGGGAGCTGTTTTTT
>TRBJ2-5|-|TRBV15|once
CATSRGAETQYF
TGTGCCACCAGCAGAGGGGCAGAGACCCAGTACTTC
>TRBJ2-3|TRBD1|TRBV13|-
CASSAWGQGGGTDTQYF
TGTGCCAGCAGCGCGTGGGGACAGGGGGGGGGCACAGATACGCAGTATTTT
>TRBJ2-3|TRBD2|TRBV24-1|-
CATSDFSSGEPDTQYF
TGTGCCACCAGTGATTTCTCTAGCGGGGAGCCAGATACGCAGTATTTT
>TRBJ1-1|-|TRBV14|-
CASGGRIAEAFF
TGTGCCAGCGGTGGGCGAATAGCTGAAGCTTTCTTT
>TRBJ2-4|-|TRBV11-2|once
CASRTGNSRDIQYF
TGTGCCAGCAGGACGGGGAATAGTAGGGACATTCAGTACTTC
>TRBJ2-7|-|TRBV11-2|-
CASSLSGAYEQYF
TGTGCCAGCAGCTTATCGGGGGCCTACGAGCAGTACTTC
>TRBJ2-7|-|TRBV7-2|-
CASSLGVSSEQYF
TGTGCCAGCAGCTTAGGAGTGAGTTCCGAGCAGTACTTC
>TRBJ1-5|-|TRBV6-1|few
CASSEQGRQPQHF
TGTGCCAGCAGTGAACAGGGTCGCCAGCCCCAGCATTTT
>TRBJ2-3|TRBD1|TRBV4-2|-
CASSQTGVADTQYF
TGTGCCAGCAGCCAGACAGGGGTAGCAGATACGCAGTATTTT
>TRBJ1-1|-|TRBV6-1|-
CASSEDWSGWAEAFF
TGTGCCAGCAGTGAAGACTGGTCGGGGTGGGCGGAAGCTTTCTTT
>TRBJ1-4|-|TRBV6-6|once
CASRRGRQNNEKLFF
TGTGCCAGCAGGCGAGGCAGGCAGAACAATGAAAAACTGTTTTTT
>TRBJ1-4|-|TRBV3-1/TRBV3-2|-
CASSQDPLAGGGNEKLFF
TGTGCCAGCAGCCAAGATCCATTGGCTGGGGGGGGTAATGAAAAACTGTTTTTT
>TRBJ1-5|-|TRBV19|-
CASSKQEYGNQPQHF
TGTGCCAGTAGTAAACAGGAATATGGCAATCAGCCCCAGCATTTT
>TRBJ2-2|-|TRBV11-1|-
CASSPIPTGELFF
TGTGCCAGCAGCCCAATTCCCACCGGGGAGCTGTTTTTT
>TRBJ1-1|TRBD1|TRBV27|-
CASSFSGTGSEAFF
TGTGCCAGCAGTTTTTCCGGGACAGGGTCTGAAGCTTTCTTT
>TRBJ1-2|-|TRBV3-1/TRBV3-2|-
CASSLQYYGYTF
TGTGCCAGCAGTCTCCAGTACTATGGCTACACCTTC
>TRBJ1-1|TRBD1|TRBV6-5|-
CASTPTGRTEAFF
TGTGCCAGCACCCCGACAGGGCGGACTGAAGCTTTCTTT
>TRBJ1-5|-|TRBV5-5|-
CASSLEDSVWQPQHF
TGTGCCAGCAGCTTGGAGGACAGCGTTTGGCAGCCCCAGCATTTT
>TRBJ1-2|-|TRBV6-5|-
CASKQNYGYTF
TGTGCCAGCAAGCAAAACTATGGCTACACCTTC
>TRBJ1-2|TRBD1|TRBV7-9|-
CASSENRGRVAGYTF
TGTGCCAGCAGCGAAAACAGGGGGCGCGTCGCTGGCTACACCTTC
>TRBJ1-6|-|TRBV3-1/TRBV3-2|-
CASSQGGPLHF
TGTGCCAGCAGCCAGGGGGGACCCCTCCACTTT
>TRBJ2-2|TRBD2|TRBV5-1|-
CASSPRGANTGELFF
TGCGCCAGCAGCCCACGGGGGGCGAACACCGGGGAGCTGTTTTTT
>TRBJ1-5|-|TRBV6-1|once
CASSEEGEVVYRSNQPQHF
TGTGCCAGCAGTGAAGAGGGGGAAGTGGTTTATAGGAGCAATCAGCCCCAGCATTTT
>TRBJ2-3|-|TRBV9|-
CASSVGPDTQYF
TGTGCCAGCAGCGTAGGGCCAGATACGCAGTATTTT
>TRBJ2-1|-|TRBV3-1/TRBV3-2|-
CASSHGADEQFF
TGTGCCAGCAGCCATGGGGCAGACGAGCAGTTCTTC
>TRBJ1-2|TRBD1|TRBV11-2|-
CASSFTGGADGYTF
TGTGCCAGCAGCTTTACAGGGGGGGCGGATGGCTACACCTTC
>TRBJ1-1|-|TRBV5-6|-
CASSLTRETEAFF
TGTGCCAGCAGCCTGACCCGGGAAACTGAAGCTTTCTTT
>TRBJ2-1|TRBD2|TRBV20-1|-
CSAATSGAKFF
TGCAGTGCGGCCACTAGCGGGGCCAAGTTCTTC
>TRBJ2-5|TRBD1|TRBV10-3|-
CATKGQDQETQYF
TGTGCCACAAAGGGACAGGACCAAGAGACCCAGTACTTC
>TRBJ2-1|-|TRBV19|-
CASSPGGYNEQFF
TGTGCCAGTAGCCCCGGGGGTTACAATGAGCAGTTCTTC
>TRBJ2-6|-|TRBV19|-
CASSPSPGRGSGANVLTF
TGTGCCAGTAGCCCGAGCCCAGGGAGGGGGTCTGGGGCCAACGTCCTGACTTTC
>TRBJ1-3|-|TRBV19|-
CASSMRSIFGGNTIYF
TGTGCCAGTAGTATGAGGTCGATCTTTGGTGGAAACACCATATATTTT
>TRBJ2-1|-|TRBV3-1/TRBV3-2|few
CASSQGSRLAPYNEQFF
TGTGCCAGCAGCCAAGGGTCCCGGCTAGCTCCCTACAATGAGCAGTTCTTC
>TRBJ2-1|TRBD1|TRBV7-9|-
CASSLIQGGRDEQFF
TGTGCCAGCAGCTTAATACAGGGGGGAAGGGATGAGCAGTTCTTC
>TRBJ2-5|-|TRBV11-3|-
CASSLGGTGETQYF
TGTGCCAGCAGCTTAGGTGGCACCGGGGAGACCCAGTACTTC
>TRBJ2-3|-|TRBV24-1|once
CATAVGGSTDTQYF
TGTGCCACCGCCGTGGGTGGGAGCACGGATACGCAGTATTTT
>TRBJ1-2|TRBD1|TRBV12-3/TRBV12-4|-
CASRGTGGESYTF
TGTGCCAGCAGGGGGACAGGGGGCGAGAGCTACACCTTC